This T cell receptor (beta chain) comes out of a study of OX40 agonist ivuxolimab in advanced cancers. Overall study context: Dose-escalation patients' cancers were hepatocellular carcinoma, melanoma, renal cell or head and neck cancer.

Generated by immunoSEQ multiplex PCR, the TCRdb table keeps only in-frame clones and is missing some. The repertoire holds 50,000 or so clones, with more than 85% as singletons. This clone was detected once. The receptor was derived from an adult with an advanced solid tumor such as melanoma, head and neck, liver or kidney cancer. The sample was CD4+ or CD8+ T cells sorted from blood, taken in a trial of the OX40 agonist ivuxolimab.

The CDR3 coding sequence is TGTGCCAGCAGTTTCGACAGGGGAGATTACTCTGAAGCTTTCTTT. Protein: CASSFDRGDYSEAFF. The genes are TRBV6-5 and TRBJ1-1, with 8 bases identical to TRBD1. Germline-derived CDR1 and CDR2 are MNHEY and SVGAGI. This CDR3 has 15 residues. Germline trimming cut 4 bases from V and 6 bases from J; bases unmatched to any gene: 10.